One TCR beta chain is described in this entry. Antigen specificity is unknown. The CDR3 extends over 17 amino acids. Germline CDR1 SGHTA, CDR2 FQGNSA. The data stem from a study of CXCR3-negative and CXCR3-positive naive CD8 T cells. Regarding the study as a whole: More hydrophobic TRB CDR3s were found in CXCR3-positive naive cells than in CXCR3-negative naive cells.

UMI-labeled 5' RACE yielded the TRB cDNA libraries. From the 5' RACE reads, TCRdb lists one entry per CDR3 protein and no DNA. Across 120,000 or so distinct CDR3 sequences, the top ten clones capture around 0.62% of the sample. The sequenced sample consisted of naive CXCR3+ CD8+ T cells from blood. Indicated subset: CD45RO-CCR7+CD27+CD95- naive CD8+ T cells expressing CXCR3 (TNR3+). The chain employs TRBV7-2 and TRBJ1-1; TCRdb designates TRBD1, a call that cannot be tested without DNA. This TCR derives from a human donor in good health. Some clones in this sample may be carry-over from other donors' samples. CDR3 region: CASSLGWGTGINTEAFF.